One sample yielded the 32 T cell receptor beta chains listed below, sequenced in a study of blood T cell repertoires in COVID-19. Clones were read by immunoSEQ multiplex PCR, and TCRdb kept only the in-frame ones, dropping some. The table includes some 50,000 clones, around 86% detected once. Sequencing used peripheral blood. The receptor source for this set is a man aged 45 to 65 with active COVID-19.

The V call is TRBV7-2, the J call TRBJ2-7; 7 bases are a match to TRBD2. Unmatched junction bases numbered 7, after V lost 5 bases and J lost 3 bases. The germline CDR1 and CDR2 sequences are SGHTA and FQGNSA. The CDR3 loop spans 14 amino acids. This CDR3 is CASSPGGGNYEQYF. The CDR3 DNA is TGTGCCAGCAGCCCGGGGGGAGGTAACTACGAGCAGTACTTC.

The J gene is TRBJ2-7, the V gene TRBV27; TRBD2 might be the D (5 bases). There are 12 residues in the CDR3. The V end was cut by 8 bases, the J end by 2 bases, with 10 bases between. The germline CDR1 and CDR2 sequences are MNHEY and SMNVEV (reference sequence). CDR3 loop: CASGRGTYEQYF. The CDR3 region has the DNA TGTGCCAGCGGTCGGGGTACCTACGAGCAGTACTTC.

This chain joins TRBV24-1 and TRBJ1-2; the match to TRBD1 covers 9 bases. V shed 4 bases, J shed 8 bases, and the junction held 7 bases outside the gene matches. From germline, CDR1 is KGHDR and CDR2 SFDVKD. There are 14 residues in the CDR3. DNA of the CDR3: TGTGCCACCAGTGACCGGGACAGGGATGGAGGCTACACCTTC. Protein sequence: CATSDRDRDGGYTF.

V and J are TRBV2 and TRBJ2-5; 10 bases line up with TRBD1. Trimming removed 6 bases from V and 5 bases from J; junction bases left unmatched: 6. The germline V gene has CDR1 SNHLY and CDR2 FYNNEI. The CDR3 contains 14 residues. The CDR3 DNA sequence: TGTGCCAGCAGCCCGACAGGGGGCGCGGAGACCCAGTACTTC. Translating gives CASSPTGGAETQYF.

The chain carries TRBV12-3 or TRBV12-4 and TRBJ2-7, with D possibly TRBD1 on 5 matching bases. CDR3 size: 13 residues. The germline V and J ends were trimmed by 4 bases and 4 bases, with 11 bases remaining between them. The CDR3, as DNA: TGTGCCAGCAGTTCGAGGACAACTTACGAGCAGTACTTC. Amino acids: CASSSRTTYEQYF.

This clone was recorded only once. J is TRBJ1-1 and V is TRBV20-1; no reliable D call. This CDR3 has 11 amino acids. V lost 6 bases to trimming and J lost 1 base, with 6 bases between them. Germline CDR1 reads DFQATT; CDR2 reads SNEGSKA (reference sequence). Written as DNA, the CDR3 is TGCAGTGCCCGGGAGAACACTGAAGCTTTCTTT. Its translation: CSARENTEAFF.

The V call is TRBV9, the J call TRBJ1-5; possibly TRBD1 for D (6 bases). Deletions cut 3 bases from V and 3 bases from J, with 10 bases between. CDR3 length equals 14 residues. The germline V gene encodes CDR1 SGDLS and CDR2 YYNGEE. The CDR3 sequence is CASSGRDTNQPQHF. CDR3 nucleotides: TGTGCCAGCAGCGGCCGGGACACCAATCAGCCCCAGCATTTT. The variable domain in full, completed from reference TRBV9 and TRBJ1-5, reads DSGVTQTPKHLITATGQRVTLRCSPRSGDLSVYWYQQSLDQGLQFLIQYYNGEERAKGNILERFSAQQFPDLHSELNLSSLELGDSALYFCASSGRDTNQPQHFGDGTRLSIL.

The gene calls are TRBV9 and TRBJ2-7; 8 nucleotides match TRBD1. This CDR3 has 14 residues. The trim removed 3 bases at V and 3 bases at J, leaving 5 bases unmatched. Germline V lookup: CDR1 SGDLS, CDR2 YYNGEE. CDR3 region: CASSAGQGVYEQYF. As DNA, the CDR3 is TGTGCCAGCAGCGCAGGACAGGGAGTCTACGAGCAGTACTTC.

This clone was observed at least ten times. V usage is TRBV27 and J usage is TRBJ2-7; the match to TRBD2 covers 7 bases. The CDR3 is 14 amino acids. The V gene's germline CDR1 is MNHEY and CDR2 SMNVEV (reference sequence). V lost 7 bases to trimming and J lost 0 bases; unmatched junction nucleotides: 6. CDR3 in DNA: TGTGCCAGCAAGGAGCGGGGTAGCTCCTACGAGCAGTACTTC. This gives the protein CASKERGSSYEQYF.

The rearrangement joins TRBV10-3 to TRBJ2-3; 9 bases are shared with TRBD2. The length of the CDR3 is 15 residues. V dropped 6 bases and J dropped 0; count of bases not matched to a gene: 4. The germline gives CDR1 ENHRY, CDR2 SYGVKD. Here the CDR3 DNA reads TGTGCCATCAGGGAGGGACTAGCTAGCACAGATACGCAGTATTTT. Its protein is CAIREGLASTDTQYF.

The J gene is TRBJ2-1, the V gene TRBV24-1; 10 positions agree with TRBD1. CDR1 and CDR2 (germline): KGHDR, SFDVKD. The J segment lost 2 bases and the V segment lost 4 bases, leaving 7 bases of the junction unmatched. The CDR3 extends over 17 amino acids. CDR3 DNA sequence: TGTGCCACCAGTGAGATACCGGGACAGGGGACCTACAATGAGCAGTTCTTC. Amino acids: CATSEIPGQGTYNEQFF.

V gene TRBV6-5 combines with J gene TRBJ2-1, with 7 bases fitting TRBD1. The CDR3 length is 13 residues. The germline V gene encodes CDR1 MNHEY and CDR2 SVGAGI. J was trimmed by 6 bases and V by 4 bases; bases with no gene match: 3. The CDR3 DNA is TGTGCCAGCAGTTCGGCAGGGGGCAATGAGCAGTTCTTC. This gives the protein CASSSAGGNEQFF.

This chain connects TRBV19 to TRBJ2-5; 9 nucleotides line up with TRBD1. The length of the CDR3 is 15 residues. V shed 3 bases, J shed 3 bases, and the junction held 5 bases outside the gene matches. Germline V gene lookup returns CDR1 LNHDA and CDR2 SQIVND (reference sequence). As DNA, the CDR3 is TGTGCCAGTAGTATTAGACAGGGGGGGGAAGAGACCCAGTACTTC. Translated, it gives CASSIRQGGEETQYF.

The V gene is TRBV7-2, the J gene TRBJ2-3; possibly TRBD2 for D (5 bases). The CDR3 totals 14 residues. Trimming cost V 1 base and J 11 bases, with 16 bases left between them. Germline CDR1 reads SGHTA; CDR2 reads FQGNSA. The DNA of the CDR3 is TGTGCCAGCAGCTTAGGTTGGGGAGAGGATGGGCAGTATTTT. Protein product: CASSLGWGEDGQYF.

This clone was counted a single time. The chain links TRBV7-2 to TRBJ1-1, with unresolved D. The CDR3 covers 14 residues. V lost 5 bases, J lost 1 base, and 11 bases lay in between. Germline V gene sequence: CDR1 SGHTA, CDR2 FQGNSA. The CDR3 coding sequence is TGTGCCAGCAGCCTCCGACATTCGAACACTGAAGCTTTCTTT. This gives the protein CASSLRHSNTEAFF.

The chain couples TRBV27 to TRBJ2-2, with 10 bases that match TRBD2. The J segment lost 1 base and the V segment lost 5 bases, leaving 10 bases of the junction unmatched. The CDR3 consists of 18 residues. Germline values: CDR1 MNHEY, CDR2 SMNVEV (reference sequence). CDR3 DNA: TGTGCCAGCAGTCTCCGGCGGACTAGCGGACAGAACACCGGGGAGCTGTTTTTT. Translating gives CASSLRRTSGQNTGELFF.

This clone was observed a single time. V gene TRBV14 combines with J gene TRBJ1-2; D gene unclear. CDR3 size: 14 residues. The V gene lost 0 bases and the J gene lost 3 bases, with 8 bases spanning the gap. Germline lookup yields CDR1 SGHDN and CDR2 FVKESK. The CDR3 nucleotides are TGTGCCAGCAGCCAAGATTTGGCGGACTATGGCTACACCTTC. It is translated as CASSQDLADYGYTF.

The V call is TRBV30, the J call TRBJ2-3; perhaps TRBD1 as D (5 bases). This CDR3 has 16 amino acids. V gave up 1 base and J gave up 5 bases, with 19 bases separating them. Germline CDR1 is GTSNPN and CDR2 is SVGIG (reference sequence). The CDR3 reads CAWSGLRTRRVDTQYF. The CDR3 nucleotides are TGTGCCTGGAGTGGGCTTCGGACACGGCGTGTAGATACGCAGTATTTT.

This sequence joins TRBV28 and TRBJ1-1; possible D gene TRBD1, 5 bases. The CDR3 is made up of 14 amino acids. Germline V gene data show CDR1 as MDHEN and CDR2 as SYDVKM. V was clipped by 6 bases and J by 4 bases, with 15 bases between them. The CDR3 DNA follows: TGTGCCAGCAGGGGGGGGTCAAGGACCACTGAAGCTTTCTTT. Its translation is CASRGGSRTTEAFF.

This clone was seen only a few times. The chain links TRBV6-2 or TRBV6-3 to TRBJ2-7; 7 bases match TRBD2. There are 16 residues in the CDR3. Germline V CDR1 and CDR2: MNHEY, SVGEGT. After removal of 3 bases from V and 5 bases from J, the junction contained 13 bases not matched to a gene. The CDR3 loop is CASSYDNRGVQNEQYF. CDR3 in DNA: TGTGCCAGCAGTTATGATAATCGGGGGGTCCAGAACGAGCAGTACTTC.

V gene TRBV7-3 combines with J gene TRBJ2-7; TRBD1 matches 7 bases. The CDR3 is 13 amino acids. Trimming took 2 bases from V and 3 from J; bases not matched to a gene: 1. The germline CDR1 and CDR2 sequences are SGHTA and FQGTGA. The CDR3 coding sequence is TGTGCCAGCAGCTTACGACAGGGCTACGAGCAGTACTTC. As protein: CASSLRQGYEQYF.

The chain is built from TRBV5-6 and TRBJ2-7, with D possibly matching TRBD1 (5 bases). CDR1 and CDR2 (germline): SGHDT, YYEEEE. The CDR3 spans 16 residues. Between the trimmed V and J ends, which lost 4 bases and 0 bases, there was a span of 17 bases. The CDR3 sequence is CASSKLGAAASYEQYF. CDR3 DNA: TGTGCCAGCAGCAAACTTGGGGCAGCAGCCTCCTACGAGCAGTACTTC.

V is TRBV7-3 and J is TRBJ2-2; 7 bases match TRBD1. The V gene end was trimmed by 5 bases and the J gene end by 7 bases; junction bases not matched to a gene: 4. The CDR3 has 13 amino acids. Germline CDR1 reads SGHTA; CDR2 reads FQGTGA. The CDR3 nucleotides are TGTGCCAGCAGCCCTACAGGGGACGGGGAGCTGTTTTTT. Encoded protein: CASSPTGDGELFF.

The rearrangement links TRBV6-5 to TRBJ1-2, with TRBD1 identical over 8 bases. From germline, CDR1 is MNHEY and CDR2 SVGAGI. CDR3 size: 15 residues. The J segment lost 6 bases and the V segment lost 2 bases, leaving 8 bases of the junction unmatched. The CDR3 DNA follows: TGTGCCAGCAGTTACCAGAGCGCCAGGGGGCATGGCTACACCTTC. Encoded protein: CASSYQSARGHGYTF.

This clone was observed a few times. CDR3 residues: CASSPQAGYLDSPLHF. CDR3 DNA sequence: TGTGCCAGCTCACCACAAGCAGGGTATTTGGATTCACCCCTCCACTTT. This chain connects TRBV18 to TRBJ1-6, with D perhaps matching TRBD1 (5 bases). The germline V gene encodes CDR1 KGHSH and CDR2 LQKENI. The CDR3 loop spans 16 amino acids. The V gene lost 1 base and the J gene lost 8 bases, with 15 bases spanning the gap.

This clone has just one count. CDR3 coding DNA: TGTGCCTGGAGTGTACAGGGGTTTGGAGAGACCCAGTACTTC. Translation gives CAWSVQGFGETQYF. The V call is TRBV30, the J call TRBJ2-5; 7 bases align to TRBD1. This CDR3 spans 14 amino acids. The V gene's germline CDR1 is GTSNPN and CDR2 SVGIG (reference sequence). The V gene end was trimmed by 0 bases and the J gene end by 4 bases; junction bases not matched to a gene: 5.

The chain joins TRBV9 to TRBJ2-1; 12 nucleotides align to TRBD2. The J segment lost 0 bases and the V segment lost 1 base, leaving 11 bases of the junction unmatched. Germline V CDR1 and CDR2: SGDLS, YYNGEE. This CDR3 has 20 residues. CDR3 loop: CASSVRASGRGLLSYNEQFF. Here the CDR3 DNA reads TGTGCCAGCAGCGTAAGGGCTAGCGGGAGGGGCCTTCTCTCCTACAATGAGCAGTTCTTC.

J is TRBJ2-3 and V is TRBV28, with 8 bases fitting TRBD1. The CDR3 extends over 13 amino acids. CDR1 and CDR2 (germline): MDHEN, SYDVKM. The trim removed 9 bases at V and 0 bases at J, leaving 2 bases unmatched. The CDR3 nucleotides are TGTGCCAGTGGGACAGGTAGCACAGATACGCAGTATTTT. Translating gives CASGTGSTDTQYF.

This clone has a handful of counts. The chain links TRBV19 to TRBJ2-7; 7 nucleotides line up with TRBD1. Germline lookup yields CDR1 LNHDA and CDR2 SQIVND (reference sequence). V was pared by 6 bases and J by 2 bases, with 10 bases of the junction left unmatched. The CDR3 loop spans 15 amino acids. CDR3 nucleotides: TGTGCCAGTAGCCGACCGGGACAGTCACCCTACGAGCAGTACTTC. This gives the protein CASSRPGQSPYEQYF.

V gene TRBV7-2 combines with J gene TRBJ1-1; D gene ambiguous. Deletions cut 1 base from V and 4 bases from J, with 10 bases between. Germline CDR1 SGHTA, CDR2 FQGNSA. The CDR3 sequence is 14 residues long. The CDR3 here is CASSLVREGTEAFF. The CDR3 bases are TGTGCCAGCAGCTTAGTTAGGGAGGGCACTGAAGCTTTCTTT.

The J gene is TRBJ2-3, the V gene TRBV29-1; 11 bases align to TRBD2. This CDR3 has 13 residues. Germline CDR1 and CDR2: SQVTM and ANQGSEA. V lost 8 bases to trimming and J lost 2 bases; unmatched junction nucleotides: 3. The CDR3 spells CSYSGGVTDTQYF. CDR3 coding DNA: TGCAGCTATAGCGGGGGGGTCACAGATACGCAGTATTTT.

This clone was detected many times. The genes are TRBV29-1 and TRBJ1-1; D gene ambiguous. V lost 5 bases, J lost 7 bases, and 14 bases lay in between. CDR1 and CDR2 (germline): SQVTM, ANQGSEA. The CDR3 is 12 amino acids. CDR3 in DNA: TGCAGCGTTAATACCCTCCGGGGTGAAGCTTTCTTT. This gives the protein CSVNTLRGEAFF. The full variable domain, completed using reference TRBV29-1 and TRBJ1-1, is SAVISQKPSRDICQRGTSLTIQCQVDSQVTMMFWYRQQPGQSLTLIATANQGSEATYESGFVIDKFPISRPNLTFSTLTVSNMSPEDSSIYLCSVNTLRGEAFFGQGTRLTVV.